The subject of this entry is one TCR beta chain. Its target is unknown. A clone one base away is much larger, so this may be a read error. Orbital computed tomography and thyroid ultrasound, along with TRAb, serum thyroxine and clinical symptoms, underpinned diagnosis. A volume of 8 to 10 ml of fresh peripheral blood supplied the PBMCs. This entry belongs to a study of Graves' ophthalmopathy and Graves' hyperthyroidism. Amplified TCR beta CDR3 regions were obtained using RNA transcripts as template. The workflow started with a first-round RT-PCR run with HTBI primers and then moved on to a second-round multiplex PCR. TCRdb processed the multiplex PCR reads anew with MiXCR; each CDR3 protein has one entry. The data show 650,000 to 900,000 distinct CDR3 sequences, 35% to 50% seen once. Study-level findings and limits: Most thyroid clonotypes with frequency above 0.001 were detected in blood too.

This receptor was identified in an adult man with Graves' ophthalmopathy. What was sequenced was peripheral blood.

CDR3 DNA sequence: TGTGCCAGCGGACGGGGTGTGGTCAACGAGCAGTACTTC. Translating it yields CASGRGVVNEQYF. V usage is TRBV7-2 and J usage is TRBJ2-5, with a possible D match to TRBD2 (5 bases). The better agreement between TRBJ2-7 and the DNA end casts doubt on the J call. Germline V CDR1 and CDR2: SGHTA, FQGNSA. This CDR3 has 13 residues.